Listed here are 3 T cell receptor beta chains from one sample, sequenced in a study of cytomegalovirus exposure and HLA in healthy donors (TCRdb year 2017). The library relied on the immunoSEQ multiplex PCR assay. The multiplex PCR relied on a mix of 60 forward primers for TCR Vbeta segments and 13 reverse primers for TCR Jbeta segments. The clones in this table, taken by TCRdb from immuneACCESS, are in-frame only. Not every clone is retained; where verified, under half of the shortfall comes from an unresolved V gene, and the cause of the rest is unknown. For this sample there are about 150,000 clones; 70% to 80% appear just once. 7.5% to 9% of the sample comes from the top ten. Sequencing used PBMCs. All receptors derive from a man aged 25-40 years in good health and CMV-seropositive.

Notes on this clone: The junction shows a germline mismatch at one end, possibly a read error. This chain uses TRBV27 with TRBJ2-3; 9 bases map to TRBD1. Germline V CDR1 and CDR2: MNHEY, SMNVEV (reference sequence). The CDR3 loop spans 17 amino acids. CDR3 in DNA: TGTGCCAGCAGTCTATCACGTACAGGGGGCTCCGGAGATACGCAGTATTTT. This gives the protein CASSLSRTGGSGDTQYF.

The chain couples TRBV19 to TRBJ2-7; 7 nucleotides match TRBD2. Germline lookup yields CDR1 LNHDA and CDR2 SQIVND (reference sequence). The CDR3 is made up of 13 amino acids. J was trimmed by 6 bases and V by 3 bases; bases with no gene match: 5. The CDR3 DNA follows: TGTGCCAGTAGTATTGTGGGGGGGGGCGAGCAGTACTTC. Amino acids: CASSIVGGGEQYF.

V is TRBV5-1 and J is TRBJ2-7, with D possibly TRBD1 on 5 matching bases. The V end was cut by 3 bases, the J end by 11 bases, with 18 bases between. In germline, CDR1 is SGHRS, CDR2 YFSETQ. This CDR3 has 13 residues. This CDR3 reads CASSSTSDSKKYF. DNA for the CDR3: TGCGCCAGCAGCTCTACATCTGACAGCAAAAAGTACTTC.